This T cell receptor beta chain was profiled in a study of T cell changes during pregnancy in multiple sclerosis. The CDR3 is 14 amino acids. Trimming took 2 bases from V and 4 from J, leaving 8 bases between them. Germline V lookup: CDR1 ENHRY, CDR2 SYGVKD. Method: immunoSEQ multiplex PCR; TCRdb's copy keeps in-frame clones and lacks some. The profile shows more than 45,000 clones, roughly 93% of them singletons. Sequencing used CD8+ T cells from peripheral blood mononuclear cells, obtained in the second trimester of pregnancy. The clonotype comes from a female donor with multiple sclerosis, enrolled in a pregnancy study. V is TRBV10-3 and J is TRBJ1-4; unclear D gene. The CDR3 nucleotides read TGTGCCATCAGTGAGATTCGGGATAATGAAAAACTGTTTTTT. Residues: CAISEIRDNEKLFF.